Here is one TCR beta chain with its context. Its specificity is unknown. This sample was included in a study of shared clonotypes between healthy human individuals. Deletions cut 0 bases from V and 5 bases from J, with 14 bases between. Germline V gene lookup returns CDR1 LGHNA and CDR2 YSLEER. This CDR3 spans 17 amino acids. Study results and caveats: In having few donors, the study represented limited genetic and exposure-history diversity.

Every donor was a Caucasian adult from Nashville, Tennessee. 300 ng DNA, roughly 28,000 T cell genomes, went into unsorted PBMC replicate PCRs. DNA from unsorted PBMC was sequenced on ten immunoSEQ deep assay plates. TCRdb keeps only in-frame clones here, not all; method: immunoSEQ multiplex PCR. The repertoire holds 450,000 to 650,000 clones, with around 80% as singletons. The source of this sequence is a woman aged 40 to 50 in good health. Some clones in this sample may be carry-over from other donors' samples. The V call is TRBV4-3, the J call TRBJ1-6; maybe TRBD1 (5 bases). The source material was PBMCs. The CDR3 nucleotides read TGCGCCAGCAGCCAAGAGACTGGGTCAGGGCATAATTCACCCCTCCACTTT. Its translation is CASSQETGSGHNSPLHF.